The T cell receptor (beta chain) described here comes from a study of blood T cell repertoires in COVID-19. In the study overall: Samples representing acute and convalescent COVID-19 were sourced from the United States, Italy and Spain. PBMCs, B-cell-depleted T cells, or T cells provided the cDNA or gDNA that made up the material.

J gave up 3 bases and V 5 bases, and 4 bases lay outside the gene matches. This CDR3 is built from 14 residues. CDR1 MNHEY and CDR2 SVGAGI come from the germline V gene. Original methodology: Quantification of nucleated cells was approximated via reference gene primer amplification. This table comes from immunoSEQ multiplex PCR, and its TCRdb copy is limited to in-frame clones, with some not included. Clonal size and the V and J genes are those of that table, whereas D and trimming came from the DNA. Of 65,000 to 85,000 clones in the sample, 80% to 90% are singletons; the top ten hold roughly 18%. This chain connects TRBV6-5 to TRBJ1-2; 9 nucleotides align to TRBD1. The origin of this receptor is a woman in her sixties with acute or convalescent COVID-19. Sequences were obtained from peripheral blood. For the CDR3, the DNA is TGTGCCAGCAGTCCACAGGGGGCGGACTATGGCTACACCTTC. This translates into CASSPQGADYGYTF.